The next 2 T cell receptor beta chains were all read from a single sample in a study of shared clonotypes between healthy human individuals. Repertoires were generated with immunoSEQ multiplex PCR, while TCRdb's copy carries only in-frame clones and drops some. The sample shows roughly 2.2 million clones, 85% to 95% of them seen only once. Material for sequencing was naive CD4+ T cells from PBMCs. Regarding subset: CD45RA+ positively selected. These receptor sequences come from a man aged 18 to 29 in good health. Some clones in this sample may be carry-over from other donors' samples.

The chain combines TRBV6-1 with TRBJ1-5; D remains unclear. The CDR3 runs 15 residues. Germline V CDR1 and CDR2: MNHNS, SASEGT. V was shortened by 0 bases and J by 5 bases, with 11 bases between the two germline ends. This CDR3 reads CASSEAYSQYQPQHF. CDR3 DNA: TGTGCCAGCAGTGAAGCATACAGCCAGTATCAGCCCCAGCATTTT.

The chain couples TRBV18 to TRBJ2-1; no definite D call. CDR1 and CDR2 from the germline V gene are KGHSH and LQKENI. The CDR3 covers 15 residues. Between the trimmed V and J ends, which lost 3 bases and 7 bases, there was a span of 16 bases. The CDR3 nucleotides are TGTGCCAGCTCACCTTTCGGTCCAAGCCGGAATGAGCAGTTCTTC. The encoded protein is CASSPFGPSRNEQFF.